These T cell receptor beta chains were read from a single sample in a study of blood T cell repertoires in COVID-19. This table comes from immunoSEQ multiplex PCR, and its TCRdb copy is limited to in-frame clones, with some not included. This table holds some 220,000 clones, roughly 85% found once. The sequenced sample consisted of PBMCs or T cells enriched from blood (not recorded which). The receptors were gathered from a woman in her 40s with acute COVID-19. Each CDR3 is given with its conserved first and last residue. Fields, in order: CDR3 protein, V gene, CDR3 length.

CDR3 protein: CASSTDSGNEKLFF; V gene: TRBV5-6; CDR3 length: 14
CDR3 protein: CASSQDRGTYEQYF; V gene: TRBV4-3; CDR3 length: 14
CDR3 protein: CASSQGGQPYGYTF; V gene: TRBV3-1/TRBV3-2; CDR3 length: 14
CDR3 protein: CASSRAAGGSQPQHF; V gene: TRBV19; CDR3 length: 15
CDR3 protein: CASSLDRGLLGTEAFF; V gene: TRBV7-8; CDR3 length: 16
CDR3 protein: CASSLRQGNTGELFF; V gene: TRBV5-4; CDR3 length: 15
CDR3 protein: CASSFGAVLMNTEAFF; V gene: TRBV7-2; CDR3 length: 16
CDR3 protein: CATSNPGPGGSYNEQFF; V gene: TRBV24-1; CDR3 length: 17
CDR3 protein: CASSHRYQGQGTNEQFF; V gene: TRBV5-1; CDR3 length: 17
CDR3 protein: CARSGGGAYNEQFF; V gene: TRBV2; CDR3 length: 14
CDR3 protein: CASSDRTGAQPQHF; V gene: TRBV2; CDR3 length: 14
CDR3 protein: CASSPDKGLQRTEAFF; V gene: TRBV7-6; CDR3 length: 16
CDR3 protein: CASSDAGGYGANVLTF; V gene: TRBV2; CDR3 length: 16
CDR3 protein: CASSLGPDQPQHF; V gene: TRBV11-3; CDR3 length: 13
CDR3 protein: CASSFSGADRGKNTEAFF; V gene: TRBV11-2; CDR3 length: 18
CDR3 protein: CASSMGDSSGNTIYF; V gene: TRBV19; CDR3 length: 15
CDR3 protein: CASSLEGTRTGTGELFF; V gene: TRBV5-1; CDR3 length: 17
CDR3 protein: CASSTTGVGEKLFF; V gene: TRBV19; CDR3 length: 14
CDR3 protein: CASSLGSGQNNSPLHF; V gene: TRBV7-9; CDR3 length: 16
CDR3 protein: CASSVDRGQEKLFF; V gene: TRBV28; CDR3 length: 14
CDR3 protein: CASSFLASGGLDTQYF; V gene: TRBV5-1; CDR3 length: 16
CDR3 protein: CASSERTSGTYNEQFF; V gene: TRBV9; CDR3 length: 16
CDR3 protein: CASSMSLARPGNTIYF; V gene: TRBV19; CDR3 length: 16
CDR3 protein: CASSPLDSPNYGYTF; V gene: TRBV18; CDR3 length: 15
CDR3 protein: CASSVLRDRGVVEQFF; V gene: TRBV5-6; CDR3 length: 16
CDR3 protein: CATRGGGANVLTF; V gene: TRBV6-5; CDR3 length: 13
CDR3 protein: CATSRATDLGSPLHF; V gene: TRBV15; CDR3 length: 15
CDR3 protein: CASTSPSGDDTQYF; V gene: TRBV19; CDR3 length: 14